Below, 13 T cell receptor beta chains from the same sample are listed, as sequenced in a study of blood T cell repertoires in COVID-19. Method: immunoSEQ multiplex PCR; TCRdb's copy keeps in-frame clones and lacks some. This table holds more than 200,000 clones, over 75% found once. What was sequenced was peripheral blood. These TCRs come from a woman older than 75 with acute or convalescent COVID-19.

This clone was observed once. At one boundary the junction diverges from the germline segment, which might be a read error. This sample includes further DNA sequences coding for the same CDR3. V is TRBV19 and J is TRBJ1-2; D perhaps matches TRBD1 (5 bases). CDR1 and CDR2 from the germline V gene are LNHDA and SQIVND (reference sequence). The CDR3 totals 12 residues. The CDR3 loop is CASSISRDGYTF. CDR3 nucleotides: TGTGCCAGCAGTATTAGCAGGGATGGCTACACCTTC.

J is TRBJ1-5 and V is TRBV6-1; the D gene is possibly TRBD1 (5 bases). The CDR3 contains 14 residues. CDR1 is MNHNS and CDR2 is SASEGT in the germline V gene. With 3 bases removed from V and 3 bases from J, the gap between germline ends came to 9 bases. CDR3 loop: CASSEGGFNQPQHF. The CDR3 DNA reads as TGTGCCAGCAGTGAGGGGGGATTCAATCAGCCCCAGCATTTT.

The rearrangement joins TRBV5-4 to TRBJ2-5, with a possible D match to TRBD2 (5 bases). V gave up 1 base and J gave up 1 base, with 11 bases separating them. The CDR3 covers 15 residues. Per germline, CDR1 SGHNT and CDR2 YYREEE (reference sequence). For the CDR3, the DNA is TGTGCCAGCAGCTTGCAAAGCGGCGGCCAAGAGACCCAGTACTTC. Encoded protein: CASSLQSGGQETQYF.

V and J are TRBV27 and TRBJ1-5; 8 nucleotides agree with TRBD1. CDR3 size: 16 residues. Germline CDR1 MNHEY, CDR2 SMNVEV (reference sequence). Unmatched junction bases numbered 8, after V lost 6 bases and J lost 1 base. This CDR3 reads CASRRQGARSNQPQHF. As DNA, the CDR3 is TGTGCCAGCAGACGTCAGGGGGCGCGGAGCAATCAGCCCCAGCATTTT.

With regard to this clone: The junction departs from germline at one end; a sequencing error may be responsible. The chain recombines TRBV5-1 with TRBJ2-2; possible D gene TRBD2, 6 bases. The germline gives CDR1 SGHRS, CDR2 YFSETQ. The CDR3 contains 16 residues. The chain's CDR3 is CASTLEGPGNTGELFF. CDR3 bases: TGCGCCAGCACCTTGGAGGGGCCGGGGAACACCGGGGAGCTGTTTTTT.

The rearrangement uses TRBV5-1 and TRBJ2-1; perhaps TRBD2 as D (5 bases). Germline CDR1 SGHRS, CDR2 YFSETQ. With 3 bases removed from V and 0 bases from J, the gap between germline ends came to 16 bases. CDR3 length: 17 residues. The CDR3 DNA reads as TGCGCCAGCAGCTGGTCCCCTGGCCGGGGCTCCTACAATGAGCAGTTCTTC. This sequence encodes CASSWSPGRGSYNEQFF.

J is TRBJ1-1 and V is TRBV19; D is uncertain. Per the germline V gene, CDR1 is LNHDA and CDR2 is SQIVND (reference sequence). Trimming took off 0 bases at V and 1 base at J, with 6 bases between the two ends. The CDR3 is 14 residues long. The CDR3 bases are TGTGCCAGTAGTATAGACCCCGGGAACACTGAAGCTTTCTTT. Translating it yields CASSIDPGNTEAFF.

CDR3 DNA sequence: TGTGCCAGCAGCGCCGGGACAGGGTGCTCCCTTATCGGTTCACCCCTCCACTTT. Translation: CASSAGTGCSLIGSPLHF. This rearrangement joins TRBV11-3 to TRBJ1-6, with 9 positions matching TRBD1. This CDR3 region has 18 residues. In germline, CDR1 is SGHNT, CDR2 YENEEA. With V trimmed by 5 bases and J by 9 bases, 17 bases remained unmatched. Variable domain in full (rest from reference TRBV11-3 and TRBJ1-6): EAGVVQSPRYKIIEKKQPVAFWCNPISGHNTLYWYLQNLGQGPELLIRYENEEAVDDSQLPKDRFSAERLKGVDSTLKIQPAELGDSAVYLCASSAGTGCSLIGSPLHFGNGTRLTVT.

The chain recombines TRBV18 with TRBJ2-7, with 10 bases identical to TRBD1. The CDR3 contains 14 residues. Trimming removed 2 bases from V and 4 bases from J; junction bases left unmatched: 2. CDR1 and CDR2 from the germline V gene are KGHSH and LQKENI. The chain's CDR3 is CASSPSDRGYEQYF. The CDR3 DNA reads TGTGCCAGCTCACCATCGGACAGGGGGTACGAGCAGTACTTC.

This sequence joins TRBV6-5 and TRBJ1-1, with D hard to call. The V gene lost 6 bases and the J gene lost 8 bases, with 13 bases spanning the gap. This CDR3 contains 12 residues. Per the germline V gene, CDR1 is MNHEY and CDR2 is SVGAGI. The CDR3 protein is CASSLERGEAFF. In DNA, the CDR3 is TGTGCCAGCAGCCTTGAACGGGGAGAAGCTTTCTTT.

The DNA of the CDR3 is TGTGCCAGCAGCCAAACAGGTCCTTATGGCTACACCTTC. As protein: CASSQTGPYGYTF. The chain links TRBV4-2 to TRBJ1-2; weak D call: TRBD1 (5 bases). V was cut by 2 bases and J by 5 bases, with 9 bases left in between. This CDR3 has 13 amino acids. CDR1 is LGHNA, CDR2 YNFKEQ, per germline.

The CDR3 coding sequence is TGTGCCAGCAGCCTTGGCGGGAGCCGCTATGAGCAGTTCTTC. Its translation: CASSLGGSRYEQFF. The V gene is TRBV2, the J gene TRBJ2-1, with TRBD2 matching over 7 bases. Per the germline V gene, CDR1 is SNHLY and CDR2 is FYNNEI. This CDR3 spans 14 amino acids. The J segment lost 8 bases and the V segment lost 6 bases, leaving 10 bases of the junction unmatched.

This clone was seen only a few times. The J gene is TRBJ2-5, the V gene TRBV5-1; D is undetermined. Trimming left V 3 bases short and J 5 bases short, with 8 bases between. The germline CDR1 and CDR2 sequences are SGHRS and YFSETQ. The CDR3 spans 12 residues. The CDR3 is CASSSVPETQYF. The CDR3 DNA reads TGCGCCAGCAGCTCCGTCCCCGAGACCCAGTACTTC.